This record looks at one T cell receptor (beta chain) sequence and its context. Its antigen is undetermined. The CDR3 loop spans 17 amino acids. Trimming stripped 3 bases from V and 1 base from J, with 17 bases between. Per the germline V gene, CDR1 is SGDLS and CDR2 is YYNGEE. The sample belongs to a study of vaccination effects on CD4 cells after COVID-19. The repertoire was sequenced with immunoSEQ multiplex PCR; TCRdb's copy has only in-frame clones and lacks some. The sample shows roughly 40,000 clones, 55% to 80% of them seen only once. Notes on the study in general: Vaccine- and infection-induced clones showed marked clonal contraction late following vaccination.

Culture proceeded for roughly ten days, and CD4+ T cells were then isolated. Two doses of BNT162b2 or mRNA-1273 vaccine were administered to participants. Half of the medium was exchanged for IL-2 medium on both days 3 and 7. The clonotype originates from a human donor who received a COVID-19 vaccine. The sample here was CD4+ T cells from PBMCs cultured without peptide, taken after COVID-19 vaccination. This rearrangement joins TRBV9 to TRBJ2-4; D is ambiguous. CDR3 amino acids: CASSEGNGVGAKNIQYF. For the CDR3, the DNA is TGTGCCAGCAGCGAAGGGAATGGGGTGGGGGCCAAAAACATTCAGTACTTC. Supplemented by reference TRBV9 and TRBJ2-4, the full variable domain reads DSGVTQTPKHLITATGQRVTLRCSPRSGDLSVYWYQQSLDQGLQFLIQYYNGEERAKGNILERFSAQQFPDLHSELNLSSLELGDSALYFCASSEGNGVGAKNIQYFGAGTRLSVL.